Sequencing of this TCR beta chain was carried out in a study of early T cells in non-severe SARS-CoV-2 infection (dated by TCRdb to 2020 to 2022). For context, the study as a whole: Because TCR sequencing was done on bulk RNA from unsorted whole blood, the alpha and beta chains could not be paired. Overall results and qualifications from the work: VDJdb matching was skewed toward anti-spike CD8 responses and likely underestimated virus-specific expansions by missing private and CD4 specificities.

From the cysteine through the phenylalanine, the CDR3 covers 13 amino acids. Just the 39-base CDR3 DNA is kept, in frame starting at base 1. A distance of 15 bases separates the germline ends of V and J, which lose 5 bases and 5 bases respectively. CDR1 and CDR2 are read off the germline V gene as SQVTM and ANQGSEA. Set within a cohort of healthcare workers in London, UK, this nested case-control study involved weekly PCR testing of nasopharyngeal swabs along with blood sampling. Healthcare workers were recruited between 23 and 31 March 2020, during the week of the UK lockdown, and were followed weekly for up to about 15 weeks. Receptor libraries were prepared by 5' RACE. TCRdb shows the sequencer as NextSeq 500. Unique molecular identifiers were attached to individual cDNA molecules in the TCR library protocol so that sequencing error and PCR bias could be corrected. Both TCR alpha and beta chains were sequenced, and tight co-correlation was observed between alpha and beta sequence abundances in each sample. On the authors' methods: Decombinator V4 was used to annotate the V gene, J gene and CDR3 of the TCR sequences. Expanded TCRs were defined as changing significantly between any two time points under a Poisson model with p below 0.0001. Abundances of TCRs were expressed as counts per million after normalisation to the total number of TCRs sequenced in each sample. MAIT TCRs were defined by TRAV1-2 paired with TRAJ12, TRAJ20 or TRAJ33, and iNKT TCRs by TRAV10 paired with TRAJ18. VDJdb, accessed on 1 November 2021, was searched for TCRs annotated for CMV, EBV and SARS-CoV-2, and TCRs annotated for more than one antigen were excluded. The public reads were quality trimmed at Q25 with fastp and then assembled into clones with MiXCR by TCRdb, keeping productive beta chains. Every CDR3 protein is listed once, alongside the most common genes and DNA of its rows. The V and J calls here are based on TCRdb, not the publication. For this sample there are about 22,000 distinct CDR3 sequences; under 6% appear just once. Approximately 7.8% of the sample goes to the ten largest clones.

The table lists this clonotype with many counts. Its antigen remains unidentified. Base qualities are missing; no much larger clone stands one base away. Sequenced input: whole blood. This receptor was taken from an adult who was a healthcare worker with PCR-confirmed SARS-CoV-2 infection or an uninfected control (not recorded which). This chain is built from TRBV29-1 and TRBJ2-5, with the D segment possibly TRBD1 or TRBD2, each aligning over 6 bases. The CDR3 protein: CSVPHPGAETQYF. The base sequence is TGCAGCGTTCCTCACCCGGGGGCCGAGACCCAGTACTTC.